This T cell receptor beta chain was identified in a study of T cells and Merkel cell carcinoma outcomes. Comments on this clone: What it recognizes is unknown.

Trimming at V came to 4 bases and at J to 0 bases, leaving 6 bases not matched to a gene. The CDR3 totals 15 residues. Germline CDR1 reads SGHRS; CDR2 reads YFSETQ. The table came from immunoSEQ multiplex PCR; TCRdb's copy has only in-frame clones and leaves some out. The sample yields 11,000 to 15,000 clones, roughly 92% seen once. General observations from the study: Merkel cell carcinoma outcomes were reportedly predicted by repertoire and T-cell density.

The clonotype was recovered from a human donor with Merkel cell carcinoma. The sequencing sample was made of tumor tissue from Merkel cell carcinoma. V and J are TRBV5-1 and TRBJ1-2; 7 bases are shared with TRBD1. DNA for the CDR3: TGCGCCAGCAGCCTAAACAGGGGTACTAACTATGGCTACACCTTC. Translated, it gives CASSLNRGTNYGYTF.